The next 31 T cell receptor beta chains were all read from a single sample in a study of long-term antiretroviral therapy in people with HIV. The assay used was immunoSEQ (version v3.0), run at survey level. The assay was immunoSEQ multiplex PCR, and TCRdb's table has in-frame clones only and misses some. The table lists under 50,000 clones, about 94% of them singletons. Sequenced material: unsorted PBMCs, taken approximately 9.5 years after starting antiretroviral therapy. The receptors originated from a man under 40 with HIV.

The gene calls are TRBV19 and TRBJ1-6; no definite D call. CDR1 is LNHDA, CDR2 SQIVND, per germline (reference sequence). V was clipped by 0 bases and J by 10 bases, with 10 bases between them. The CDR3 has 14 residues. CDR3 nucleotides: TGTGCCAGTAGTATAGAAGGTTTGTTGTCACCCCTCCACTTT. Residues: CASSIEGLLSPLHF.

V is TRBV5-5 and J is TRBJ2-7, with D unresolved. The V and J ends lost 5 bases and 2 bases respectively, with 17 bases between them. Per the germline V gene, CDR1 is SGHKS and CDR2 is YYEKEE (reference sequence). The CDR3 extends over 15 amino acids. The CDR3, as DNA: TGTGCCAGCAGATTCGGACGAATTGAACCCTACGAGCAGTACTTC. Its protein product is CASRFGRIEPYEQYF.

This sequence joins TRBV27 and TRBJ2-2; perhaps TRBD2 as D (6 bases). V shed 7 bases and J shed 4 bases, with 16 bases lying between them. This CDR3 is 15 amino acids long. Germline V gene lookup returns CDR1 MNHEY and CDR2 SMNVEV (reference sequence). CDR3 in amino acids: CASTFGTPSTGELFF. The CDR3 coding sequence is TGTGCCAGCACCTTCGGGACTCCTAGCACCGGGGAGCTGTTTTTT.

This clone was detected once. The rearrangement joins TRBV19 to TRBJ2-3, with TRBD2 identical over 10 bases. The germline CDR1 and CDR2 sequences are LNHDA and SQIVND (reference sequence). Trimming cost V 3 bases and J 6 bases; bases outside gene matches: 9. CDR3 size: 16 residues. The CDR3 spells CASSIGASGGRDTQYF. The CDR3 DNA reads as TGTGCCAGTAGTATCGGGGCTAGCGGGGGCCGGGATACGCAGTATTTT. Full variable domain (missing parts from reference TRBV19 and TRBJ2-3): DGGITQSPKYLFRKEGQNVTLSCEQNLNHDAMYWYRQDPGQGLRLIYYSQIVNDFQKGDIAEGYSVSREKKESFPLTVTSAQKNPTAFYLCASSIGASGGRDTQYFGPGTRLTVL.

V is TRBV7-9 and J is TRBJ2-1; possible D gene TRBD2, 6 bases. Trimming stripped 5 bases from V and 10 bases from J, with 24 bases between. The CDR3 sequence is 16 residues long. CDR1 SEHNR and CDR2 FQNEAQ come from the germline V gene (reference sequence). The CDR3 DNA reads as TGTGCCAGCAGCCCACCCCGTGGGGGGTATAGTAACGAGCAGTTCTTC. As protein: CASSPPRGGYSNEQFF.

The chain couples TRBV7-6 to TRBJ2-2, with 7 bases lining up with TRBD1. The germline CDR1 and CDR2 sequences are SGHVS and FNYEAQ. J lost 1 base, V lost 2 bases, and 13 bases had no gene match. The CDR3 totals 19 residues. CDR3 bases: TGTGCCAGCAGCTTAAGCTATCGACAGGGCCGCCAGAACACCGGGGAGCTGTTTTTT. Translating gives CASSLSYRQGRQNTGELFF.

The rearrangement links TRBV4-2 to TRBJ1-1; D unresolved. V lost 5 bases to trimming and J lost 3 bases, with 16 bases between them. The CDR3 totals 15 residues. Germline-derived CDR1 and CDR2 are LGHNA and YNFKEQ. The CDR3 reads CASSDRNEVYTEAFF. The CDR3 nucleotides are TGTGCCAGCAGCGATCGAAATGAGGTTTACACTGAAGCTTTCTTT.

The chain joins TRBV5-1 to TRBJ2-2; 12 positions agree with TRBD2. Germline V gives CDR1 SGHRS, CDR2 YFSETQ. J gave up 4 bases and V 1 base, and 8 bases lay outside the gene matches. The CDR3 length is 18 residues. The CDR3 here is CASSLSLAGGRGTGELFF. The DNA for the CDR3 is TGCGCCAGCAGCTTGTCGCTAGCGGGGGGGCGTGGCACCGGGGAGCTGTTTTTT.

The rearrangement links TRBV19 to TRBJ1-3, with D possibly matching TRBD1 (6 bases). V lost 6 bases and J 0 bases, leaving 12 bases between the germline ends. The CDR3 consists of 15 residues. Germline CDR1 reads LNHDA; CDR2 reads SQIVND (reference sequence). CDR3 loop: CASSLTGASGNTIYF. In DNA form, the CDR3 reads TGTGCCAGTAGCCTGACAGGTGCCTCTGGAAACACCATATATTTT. The whole variable domain, remainder taken from reference TRBV19 and TRBJ1-3, is DGGITQSPKYLFRKEGQNVTLSCEQNLNHDAMYWYRQDPGQGLRLIYYSQIVNDFQKGDIAEGYSVSREKKESFPLTVTSAQKNPTAFYLCASSLTGASGNTIYFGEGSWLTVV.

The gene calls are TRBV7-2 and TRBJ1-1; D might be TRBD1 (5 bases). This CDR3 region has 14 residues. Between the trimmed V and J ends, which lost 2 bases and 3 bases, there was a span of 10 bases. The germline V gene has CDR1 SGHTA and CDR2 FQGNSA. Here the CDR3 DNA reads TGTGCCAGCAGCTTACAGGGTCTGGACACTGAAGCTTTCTTT. Protein product: CASSLQGLDTEAFF.

V usage is TRBV7-6 and J usage is TRBJ1-3, with TRBD1 identical over 10 bases. The CDR3 contains 16 residues. The V segment lost 5 bases and the J segment 3 bases; nucleotides outside the gene matches: 7. Per germline, CDR1 SGHVS and CDR2 FNYEAQ. CDR3 residues: CASSPRTGGIGNTIYF. CDR3 nucleotides: TGTGCCAGCAGCCCTAGGACAGGGGGTATTGGAAACACCATATATTTT.

The genes are TRBV6-1 and TRBJ2-4, with 7 positions matching TRBD1. CDR1 is MNHNS and CDR2 is SASEGT in the germline V gene. The CDR3 has 15 residues. Trimming removed 7 bases from V and 3 bases from J; junction bases left unmatched: 9. DNA for the CDR3: TGTGCCAGCATTGACAGGGCATGGGGCAAAAACATTCAGTACTTC. Protein product: CASIDRAWGKNIQYF.

The rearrangement joins TRBV16 to TRBJ2-4, with TRBD2 identical over 7 bases. Germline lookup yields CDR1 KGHSY and CDR2 FQNENV. This CDR3 has 14 residues. V lost 8 bases and J lost 6; bases outside the gene matches: 10. As DNA, the CDR3 is TGTGCCAGCGGGGCGGCGGGGGACCTAAACATTCAGTACTTC. This encodes CASGAAGDLNIQYF.

The chain carries TRBV6-4 and TRBJ2-3, with D perhaps assigned TRBD1 or TRBD2 (6 bases each). CDR1 is MRHNA, CDR2 SNTAGT, per germline. The CDR3 is 15 amino acids. Trimming left V 5 bases short and J 1 base short, with 13 bases between. The DNA for the CDR3 is TGTGCCAGCAGTCCAGTAAGGGGGGGCACAGATACGCAGTATTTT. Its translation is CASSPVRGGTDTQYF.

This clone was observed once. The chain recombines TRBV4-1 with TRBJ1-2, with D tentatively TRBD1 (5 bases). The germline V gene encodes CDR1 MGHRA and CDR2 YSYEKL. The CDR3 spans 13 residues. The germline V and J ends were trimmed by 3 bases and 2 bases, with 7 bases remaining between them. CDR3 DNA sequence: TGCGCCAGCAGCCAGGGGGGGAACTATGGCTACACCTTC. This translates into CASSQGGNYGYTF.

V gene TRBV2 combines with J gene TRBJ1-1, with TRBD1 matching 8 bases. In germline, CDR1 is SNHLY, CDR2 FYNNEI. The CDR3 contains 14 residues. Trimming took 7 bases from V and 7 from J; bases not matched to a gene: 11. CDR3 in amino acids: CASNSGGYRNEAFF. As DNA, the CDR3 is TGTGCCAGCAACTCAGGGGGCTATCGAAATGAAGCTTTCTTT.

The chain has TRBV9 and TRBJ2-1, with 7 bases that match TRBD1. Germline V gene sequence: CDR1 SGDLS, CDR2 YYNGEE. The length of the CDR3 is 15 residues. V gave up 5 bases and J gave up 5 bases; unmatched junction bases: 10. CDR3 nucleotide sequence: TGTGCCAGCAGTTTCCGGACAGGAAGAAACAATGAGCAGTTCTTC. It specifies CASSFRTGRNNEQFF.

The chain employs TRBV11-2 and TRBJ1-1; 8 bases agree with TRBD1. V was clipped by 1 base and J by 1 base; unmatched bases: 8. The germline gives CDR1 SGHAT, CDR2 FQNNGV. This CDR3 region has 17 residues. In DNA, the CDR3 is TGTGCCAGCAGCTTAGGTCCAGGGGACAGGCCGAACACTGAAGCTTTCTTT. Its protein is CASSLGPGDRPNTEAFF.

The rearrangement uses TRBV11-2 and TRBJ2-7; no firm D call. V gave up 3 bases and J gave up 4 bases, with 4 bases separating them. Germline V lookup: CDR1 SGHAT, CDR2 FQNNGV. The CDR3 loop spans 11 amino acids. The CDR3 spells CASSFQYEQYF. The CDR3 DNA reads as TGTGCCAGCAGCTTTCAATACGAGCAGTACTTC.

This chain joins TRBV10-2 and TRBJ2-2, with D unclear. V was clipped by 8 bases and J by 4 bases, with 14 bases between them. The CDR3 is made up of 14 amino acids. Germline V lookup: CDR1 WSHSY, CDR2 SAAADI. CDR3 coding DNA: TGCGCCAGCGGGAACAGCCGAGTCACCGGGGAGCTGTTTTTT. Its protein is CASGNSRVTGELFF.

V gene TRBV5-1 combines with J gene TRBJ2-7; 8 nucleotides agree with TRBD2. The CDR3 runs 14 residues. The trim removed 4 bases at V and 1 base at J, leaving 4 bases unmatched. Germline loops: CDR1 SGHRS, CDR2 YFSETQ. DNA of the CDR3: TGCGCCAGCAGCCAAGCGGGGGCATCCTACGAGCAGTACTTC. Residues: CASSQAGASYEQYF. The complete variable domain, with remaining parts taken from reference TRBV5-1 and TRBJ2-7, reads KAGVTQTPRYLIKTRGQQVTLSCSPISGHRSVSWYQQTPGQGLQFLFEYFSETQRNKGNFPGRFSGRQFSNSRSEMNVSTLELGDSALYLCASSQAGASYEQYFGPGTRLTVT.

This chain uses TRBV15 with TRBJ2-7; unclear D gene. This CDR3 comprises 14 residues. Trimming stripped 5 bases from V and 0 bases from J, with 11 bases between. CDR1 is LNHNV, CDR2 YYDKDF, per germline (reference sequence). The CDR3 reads CATSLRTGSYEQYF. CDR3 bases: TGTGCCACCAGCTTACGGACGGGCTCCTACGAGCAGTACTTC.

The chain is built from TRBV5-1 and TRBJ2-7; TRBD2 matches 10 bases. The CDR3 extends over 15 amino acids. Germline CDR1 SGHRS, CDR2 YFSETQ. J lost 4 bases, V lost 1 base, and 5 bases had no gene match. This CDR3 is CASSLMSSGGYEQYF. The CDR3, as DNA: TGCGCCAGCAGCTTGATGTCTAGCGGGGGATACGAGCAGTACTTC. The whole variable domain, remainder taken from reference TRBV5-1 and TRBJ2-7, is KAGVTQTPRYLIKTRGQQVTLSCSPISGHRSVSWYQQTPGQGLQFLFEYFSETQRNKGNFPGRFSGRQFSNSRSEMNVSTLELGDSALYLCASSLMSSGGYEQYFGPGTRLTVT.

The rearrangement links TRBV5-1 to TRBJ1-1; possible D gene TRBD1, 5 bases. Per germline, CDR1 SGHRS and CDR2 YFSETQ. This CDR3 has 14 residues. V gave up 4 bases and J gave up 10 bases, with 20 bases separating them. The CDR3: CASSKDTGVIGAFF. The DNA of the CDR3 is TGCGCCAGCAGCAAGGACACGGGGGTAATTGGAGCTTTCTTT.

The chain joins TRBV9 to TRBJ2-1, with D perhaps assigned TRBD1 or TRBD2 (5 bases each). Per the germline V gene, CDR1 is SGDLS and CDR2 is YYNGEE. This CDR3 region has 16 residues. V shed 5 bases and J shed 0 bases, with 15 bases lying between them. The CDR3 loop is CASSSGTLGSYNEQFF. CDR3 DNA sequence: TGTGCCAGCAGTTCCGGGACCCTGGGCTCCTACAATGAGCAGTTCTTC.

This clone was recorded only once. The chain combines TRBV6-5 with TRBJ2-4; TRBD1 matches 9 bases. CDR3 length equals 15 residues. J was trimmed by 8 bases and V by 2 bases; bases with no gene match: 7. Germline CDR1 is MNHEY and CDR2 is SVGAGI. The CDR3 region has the DNA TGTGCCAGCAGTTACGGGGGACAGGGTGTAGACATTCAGTACTTC. This gives the protein CASSYGGQGVDIQYF.

The chain uses TRBV1 and TRBJ2-1; the table names TRBD2, a call not compared with the DNA. TRBV1 is a known pseudogene. The CDR3 loop spans 14 amino acids. The CDR3 sequence is CTSTRVSFPNEQFF. The CDR3 bases are TGCACCAGCACGCGGGTCTCCTTTCCCAATGAGCAGTTCTTC.

This chain uses TRBV7-9 with TRBJ1-1; D is unresolved. This CDR3 contains 13 residues. The V end lost 5 bases, the J end lost 11 bases, and 18 bases lay between the germline ends. CDR1 and CDR2 from the germline V gene are SEHNR and FQNEAQ (reference sequence). CDR3 in amino acids: CASSPRGLVGAFF. Written as DNA, the CDR3 is TGTGCCAGCAGCCCGCGAGGCCTCGTGGGGGCTTTCTTT.

The chain has TRBV28 and TRBJ1-2; D not resolved. CDR1 is MDHEN, CDR2 SYDVKM, per germline. Between the trimmed V and J ends, which lost 2 bases and 8 bases, there was a span of 12 bases. The CDR3 covers 13 residues. The CDR3 DNA is TGTGCCAGCAGTTTAGTCGGCGGCGGAGGCTACACCTTC. Translated: CASSLVGGGGYTF.

This chain links TRBV19 with TRBJ1-1, with TRBD1 as a possible D gene (5 bases). CDR1 is LNHDA and CDR2 is SQIVND in the germline V gene (reference sequence). The CDR3 totals 14 residues. Trimming took off 2 bases at V and 1 base at J, with 8 bases between the two ends. The DNA of the CDR3 is TGTGCCAGTAGTATAAACGGACAGAACACTGAAGCTTTCTTT. This translates into CASSINGQNTEAFF.

J is TRBJ2-5 and V is TRBV10-3; TRBD1 agrees at 10 bases. V lost 5 bases, J lost 3 bases, and 3 bases stayed unmatched. CDR1 ENHRY and CDR2 SYGVKD come from the germline V gene. The CDR3 contains 14 residues. The DNA for the CDR3 is TGTGCCATCAGTCTGACAGGGGGCAAAGAGACCCAGTACTTC. It is translated as CAISLTGGKETQYF.